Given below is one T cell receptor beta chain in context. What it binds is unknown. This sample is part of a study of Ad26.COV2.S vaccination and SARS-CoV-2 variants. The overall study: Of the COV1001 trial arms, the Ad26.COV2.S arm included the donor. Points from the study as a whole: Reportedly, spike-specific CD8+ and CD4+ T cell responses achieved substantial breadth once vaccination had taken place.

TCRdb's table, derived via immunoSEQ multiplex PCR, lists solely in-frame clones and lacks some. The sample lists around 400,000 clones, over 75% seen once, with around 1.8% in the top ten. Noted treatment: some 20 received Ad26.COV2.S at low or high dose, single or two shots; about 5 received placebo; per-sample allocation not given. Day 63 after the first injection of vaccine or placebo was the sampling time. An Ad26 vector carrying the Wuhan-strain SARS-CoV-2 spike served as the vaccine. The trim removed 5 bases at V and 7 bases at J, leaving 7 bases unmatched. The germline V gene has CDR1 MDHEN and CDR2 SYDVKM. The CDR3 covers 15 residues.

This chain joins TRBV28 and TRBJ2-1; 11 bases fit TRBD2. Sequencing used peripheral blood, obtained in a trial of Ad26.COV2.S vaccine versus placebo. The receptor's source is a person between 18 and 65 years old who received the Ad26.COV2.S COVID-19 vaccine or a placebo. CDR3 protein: CASSQTSGVVNEQFF. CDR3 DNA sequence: TGTGCCAGCAGTCAGACTAGCGGGGTAGTGAATGAGCAGTTCTTC.